This is a list of T cell receptor beta chains from one sample in a study of OX40 agonist ivuxolimab in advanced cancers. Assay used: immunoSEQ multiplex PCR; TCRdb lists only in-frame clones, some missing. The sample has about 64,000 clones, roughly 81% seen once. Sequences were derived from CD4+ or CD8+ T cells sorted from blood, sampled in a trial of the OX40 agonist ivuxolimab. These receptors were collected from an adult with an advanced solid tumor such as melanoma, head and neck, liver or kidney cancer. Each CDR3 is given with its conserved first and last residue. The D gene is left open where the match is weak. Clone size appears in some rows only: once, few, many, or a class for an expanded clone.

j_call | d_call | clone_size | cdr3_length | v_call | cdr3_nt | cdr3_aa
TRBJ2-7 | TRBD1 | NA | 20 | TRBV14 | TGTGCCAGCAGCCAAGCGTCGTATATTTCGGGACAGGGGCACACCTACGAGCAGTACTTC | CASSQASYISGQGHTYEQYF
TRBJ2-3 | NA | few | 12 | TRBV7-9 | TGTGCCAGCAGCCAAAGCACAGATACGCAGTATTTT | CASSQSTDTQYF
TRBJ1-1 | TRBD1 | NA | 14 | TRBV10-3 | TGTGCCATCAGTGAAGGACAGGGTGGCACTGAAGCTTTCTTT | CAISEGQGGTEAFF
TRBJ2-2 | TRBD2 | NA | 16 | TRBV9 | TGTGCCAGCAGCAGGACTAGCGGGAGGAACACCGGGGAGCTGTTTTTT | CASSRTSGRNTGELFF
TRBJ2-2 | NA | NA | 15 | TRBV5-1 | TGCGCCAGCACCCTCCAATTGGTGGGTGCCGGGGAGCTGTTTTTT | CASTLQLVGAGELFF
TRBJ2-2 | TRBD1 | once | 14 | TRBV11-3 | TGTGCCAGCAGCCCCCCGACAGGGCCCGGGGAGCTGTTTTTT | CASSPPTGPGELFF
TRBJ2-7 | NA | NA | 15 | TRBV19 | TGTGCCAGTAGTTTCCGACAGGACTACCCCTACGAGCAGTACTTC | CASSFRQDYPYEQYF
TRBJ2-1 | NA | NA | 14 | TRBV19 | TGTGCCAGTAGTATGGGGGGACCGAGCGATGAGCAGTTCTTC | CASSMGGPSDEQFF
TRBJ1-5 | NA | NA | 14 | TRBV19 | TGTGCCAGTAGTATGCGACTGAGCAATCAGCCCCAGCATTTT | CASSMRLSNQPQHF
TRBJ2-2 | NA | NA | 13 | TRBV7-6 | TGTGCCAGCAGCATTGGGAACACCGGGGAGCTGTTTTTT | CASSIGNTGELFF
TRBJ1-6 | NA | NA | 14 | TRBV9 | TGTGCCAGCAGCGCCGATCCCTATAATTCACCCCTCCACTTT | CASSADPYNSPLHF
TRBJ1-5 | NA | NA | 13 | TRBV6-6 | TGTGCCAGCAAGGATACTAGCAATCAGCCCCAGCATTTT | CASKDTSNQPQHF
TRBJ2-7 | NA | NA | 14 | TRBV5-6 | TGTGCCAGCAGCTTGGGTAGGGGAAGCTACGAGCAGTACTTC | CASSLGRGSYEQYF
TRBJ1-2 | TRBD1 | NA | 14 | TRBV6-5 | TGTGCCAGCAGAACCGGGGGACAGAACTATGGCTACACCTTC | CASRTGGQNYGYTF
TRBJ2-1 | NA | NA | 15 | TRBV18 | TGTGCCAGCTCCCCAGGGAGTAGCTCCTACAATGAGCAGTTCTTC | CASSPGSSSYNEQFF
TRBJ2-7 | TRBD2 | once | 15 | TRBV9 | TGTGCCAGCAGCTTCCACCCAGGTGGGGGGGACGAGCAGTACTTC | CASSFHPGGGDEQYF
TRBJ2-1 | TRBD2 | NA | 17 | TRBV5-1 | TGCGCCAGCAGCCCGATGGTCCTAGCGGGTTCATACAATGAGCAGTTCTTC | CASSPMVLAGSYNEQFF
TRBJ2-5 | NA | NA | 13 | TRBV29-1 | TGCAGCTACCTGGACCAGCGGTCTGAGACCCAGTACTTC | CSYLDQRSETQYF
TRBJ1-6 | NA | NA | 14 | TRBV6-6 | TGTGCCAGCAGTTACTCGCAGGGAAACTCACCCCTCCACTTT | CASSYSQGNSPLHF
TRBJ1-2 | TRBD1 | NA | 15 | TRBV28 | TGTGCCAGCAGTCCCGGGGACAGGGCGGGCTATGGCTACACCTTC | CASSPGDRAGYGYTF
TRBJ1-1 | NA | NA | 14 | TRBV19 | TGTGCCAGTAGTATAGAACATATGAACACTGAAGCTTTCTTT | CASSIEHMNTEAFF
TRBJ1-2 | NA | NA | 13 | TRBV6-6 | TGTGCCAGCACAGGCAGCTTGAACTATGGCTACACCTTC | CASTGSLNYGYTF
TRBJ2-3 | NA | NA | 16 | TRBV11-3 | TGTGCCAGCAGCCGTCGTTTGAGGATCCACACAGATACGCAGTATTTT | CASSRRLRIHTDTQYF
TRBJ2-7 | NA | few | 13 | TRBV5-4 | TGTGCCAGCAGCCGGGACAACTCCTACGAGCAGTACTTC | CASSRDNSYEQYF
TRBJ1-1 | NA | NA | 13 | TRBV29-1 | TGCAGCGCCCAAGGCGGCTTGAACACTGAAGCTTTCTTT | CSAQGGLNTEAFF
TRBJ2-2 | NA | NA | 15 | TRBV18 | TGTGCCAGCTCACCAGGGGCCGGGAACACCGGGGAGCTGTTTTTT | CASSPGAGNTGELFF
TRBJ1-2 | TRBD1 | once | 14 | TRBV9 | TGTGCCAGCAGCGTAGCTCCGTCGACAGGGGACTACACCTTC | CASSVAPSTGDYTF
TRBJ2-6 | NA | NA | 13 | TRBV27 | TGTGCCAGCGGGGACTCTGGGGCCAACGTCCTGACTTTC | CASGDSGANVLTF
TRBJ2-3 | TRBD1 | NA | 14 | TRBV7-2 | TGTGCCAGCAGTCGGACAGGTTACACAGATACGCAGTATTTT | CASSRTGYTDTQYF
TRBJ1-4 | NA | NA | 16 | TRBV30 | TGTGCCTGGAGTGTAGCGGGGGGCTCAGCTAATGAAAAACTGTTTTTT | CAWSVAGGSANEKLFF
TRBJ2-3 | TRBD2 | NA | 15 | TRBV7-8 | TGTGCCAGCAGCCTGTGGGCTAGCGGAACAGATACGCAGTATTTT | CASSLWASGTDTQYF
TRBJ2-3 | TRBD1 | NA | 17 | TRBV27 | TGTGCCAGCAGTTTGGGAACCCCGGGACAGCGCACAGATACGCAGTATTTT | CASSLGTPGQRTDTQYF
TRBJ1-3 | NA | NA | 14 | TRBV9 | TGTGCCAGCAGCTCCAGGGGCTCTGGAAACACCATATATTTT | CASSSRGSGNTIYF
TRBJ1-2 | NA | NA | 12 | TRBV2 | TGTGCCAGCAGTGCACACCTTGATGGCTACACCTTC | CASSAHLDGYTF
TRBJ1-3 | NA | NA | 16 | TRBV9 | TGTGCCAGCAGCGGGAAGACCCCCTTCTCTGGAAACACCATATATTTT | CASSGKTPFSGNTIYF
TRBJ1-2 | NA | NA | 14 | TRBV5-1 | TGCGCCAGCAGCCTTCCCGGGACGGACTATGGCTACACCTTC | CASSLPGTDYGYTF
TRBJ2-7 | TRBD1 | NA | 19 | TRBV6-1 | TGTGCCAGCAGTGTTCTAAGCCCGGGACAGGGGACCGCCGGGAACGAGCAGTACTTC | CASSVLSPGQGTAGNEQYF
TRBJ2-7 | NA | NA | 14 | TRBV2 | TGTGCCAGCAGTGAGGGCAGTCCGAATTACGAGCAGTACTTC | CASSEGSPNYEQYF
TRBJ2-3 | TRBD1 | NA | 16 | TRBV5-4 | TGTGCCAGCAGCGACCCCCGGACAGGGGAGACAGATACGCAGTATTTT | CASSDPRTGETDTQYF
TRBJ1-4 | TRBD1 | NA | 12 | TRBV7-2 | TGTGCCAGCGGGACAGTAAATGAAAAACTGTTTTTT | CASGTVNEKLFF
TRBJ1-2 | TRBD1 | NA | 16 | TRBV7-2 | TGTGCCAGCAGCTTAGAGGGACAGGCCCTTAACTATGGCTACACCTTC | CASSLEGQALNYGYTF
TRBJ2-2 | TRBD2 | once | 16 | TRBV7-9 | TGTGCCAGCAGCTTCTATCGGGGGGGCCACACCGGGGAGCTGTTTTTT | CASSFYRGGHTGELFF
TRBJ1-5 | NA | NA | 14 | TRBV12-5 | TGTGCTAGTGGTCGGACTGATAGCAATCAGCCCCAGCATTTT | CASGRTDSNQPQHF
TRBJ2-7 | NA | NA | 14 | TRBV9 | TGTGCCAGCAGCGTAGGAGGGGGGAGGTACGAGCAGTACTTC | CASSVGGGRYEQYF
TRBJ2-5 | TRBD2 | NA | 16 | TRBV7-9 | TGTGCCAGCAGCTTAGGCAGCGCGGGGGGTGCGTGGGCCCAGTACTTC | CASSLGSAGGAWAQYF
TRBJ1-1 | TRBD1 | NA | 13 | TRBV28 | TGTGCCAGCAGGCGGACAGGGGACCTTGAAGCTTTCTTT | CASRRTGDLEAFF